One and the same sample provided the 18 T cell receptor beta chains below, sequenced in a study of blood T cell repertoires in COVID-19 (TCRdb year 2020). Library preparation was by the immunoSEQ multiplex PCR assay. TCRdb obtained this table from immuneACCESS and retained in-frame rearrangements with V and J assigned. These tables miss some clones; where compared with another copy, unresolved V genes account for less than half of the shortfall, and the remainder is unexplained. This sample holds hundreds of thousands of clones; roughly 85% were observed only once. Of the sample, roughly 1.4% falls within the top ten clones. The sequenced material came from peripheral blood. The receptors originated from a woman aged 25 to 39 with active or convalescent COVID-19.

This chain connects TRBV3-1 (or the pseudogene TRBV3-2) to TRBJ2-3; 10 bases map to TRBD2. The V segment lost 5 bases and the J segment 3 bases; nucleotides outside the gene matches: 5. Germline V gene lookup returns CDR1 LGHDT and CDR2 YNNKEL (reference sequence). This CDR3 region has 15 residues. In DNA, the CDR3 is TGTGCCAGCAGCAAAGGGACTAGCGTTACAGATACGCAGTATTTT. The encoded protein is CASSKGTSVTDTQYF.

The chain carries TRBV24-1 and TRBJ2-3; maybe TRBD2 (5 bases). This CDR3 is built from 15 residues. From germline, CDR1 is KGHDR and CDR2 SFDVKD. The V end was cut by 8 bases, the J end by 0 bases, with 14 bases between. The CDR3: CATICRRTSTDTQYF. The CDR3 DNA is TGTGCCACCATCTGCAGGCGGACTAGCACAGATACGCAGTATTTT.

The chain has TRBV27 and TRBJ1-1, with D uncertain. Germline CDR1 and CDR2: MNHEY and SMNVEV (reference sequence). V was trimmed by 8 bases and J by 7 bases, leaving 11 bases between them. The CDR3 has 11 residues. CDR3 bases: TGTGCCAGCGGTGTCGGTATTGAAGCTTTCTTT. Its translation: CASGVGIEAFF.

CDR3 bases: TGTGCCAGCAGCTTGGGCAGTACCTACGAGCAGTACTTC. Translating it yields CASSLGSTYEQYF. This rearrangement joins TRBV5-6 to TRBJ2-7; D ambiguous. Trimming removed 0 bases from V and 2 bases from J, with 6 bases in between. This CDR3 has 13 amino acids. Looked up from germline, CDR1 is SGHDT and CDR2 is YYEEEE.

As for this clone: Other DNA sequences in the same sample also yield this CDR3. This sequence joins TRBV11-2 and TRBJ1-3; D is perhaps TRBD1 (5 bases). This CDR3 has 15 amino acids. V was trimmed by 1 base and J by 0 bases, leaving 7 bases between them. In germline, CDR1 is SGHAT, CDR2 FQNNGV. Here the CDR3 reads CASSLGQSSGNTIYF. DNA of the CDR3: TGTGCCAGCAGCTTAGGACAGTCCTCTGGAAACACCATATATTTT.

The chain employs TRBV19 and TRBJ1-1, with 9 bases identical to TRBD1. In germline, CDR1 is LNHDA, CDR2 SQIVND (reference sequence). This CDR3 is built from 15 residues. The V and J ends lost 1 base and 4 bases, in that order; junction bases with no gene match: 4. DNA of the CDR3: TGTGCCAGTAGTATAGGCGCGGGACAGGGCACTGAAGCTTTCTTT. This codes for CASSIGAGQGTEAFF. Full variable domain (remainder filled in from reference TRBV19 and TRBJ1-1): DGGITQSPKYLFRKEGQNVTLSCEQNLNHDAMYWYRQDPGQGLRLIYYSQIVNDFQKGDIAEGYSVSREKKESFPLTVTSAQKNPTAFYLCASSIGAGQGTEAFFGQGTRLTVV.

The chain carries TRBV18 and TRBJ2-3; 13 bases map to TRBD2. The V and J ends lost 4 bases and 5 bases, in that order; junction bases with no gene match: 3. The germline CDR1 and CDR2 sequences are KGHSH and LQKENI. CDR3 length: 15 amino acids. CDR3 sequence: CASSQGLAGIDTQYF. CDR3 bases: TGTGCCAGCTCACAGGGACTAGCGGGAATAGATACGCAGTATTTT.

The chain combines TRBV3-1 (or the pseudogene TRBV3-2) with TRBJ1-6; 7 nucleotides line up with TRBD1. The ends lost 2 bases at V and 7 bases at J; junction bases unmatched: 8. This CDR3 is 16 amino acids long. In germline, CDR1 is LGHDT, CDR2 YNNKEL (reference sequence). The CDR3, as DNA: TGTGCCAGCAGCCAATTGGGGAGAGGGGGCAATTCACCCCTCCACTTT. This sequence encodes CASSQLGRGGNSPLHF.

The rearrangement joins TRBV5-1 to TRBJ2-5, with D maybe TRBD2 (7 bases). The CDR3 is 14 amino acids. Germline CDR1 and CDR2: SGHRS and YFSETQ. V gave up 1 base and J gave up 5 bases, with 12 bases separating them. CDR3 in amino acids: CASSLSGGEETQYF. In DNA, the CDR3 is TGCGCCAGCAGCTTGTCGGGGGGCGAGGAGACCCAGTACTTC.

This chain links TRBV23-1 with TRBJ1-5; 9 bases are shared with TRBD1. TRBV23-1 is known as an ORF, though its function is uncertain. The trim removed 6 bases at V and 0 bases at J, leaving 3 bases unmatched. The CDR3 extends over 15 amino acids. CDR3 residues: CASSRTGDSNQPQHF. The CDR3 DNA sequence: TGCGCCAGCAGCCGGACAGGGGATAGCAATCAGCCCCAGCATTTT.

This clone was recorded once. The rearrangement joins TRBV5-4 to TRBJ2-1, with TRBD1 matching over 9 bases. The CDR3 loop spans 15 amino acids. CDR1 is SGHNT, CDR2 YYREEE, per germline (reference sequence). J gave up 6 bases and V 4 bases, and 8 bases lay outside the gene matches. The CDR3 nucleotides read TGTGCCAGCAGCCTCGGACAGGGGCTCGCCAATGAGCAGTTCTTC. This encodes CASSLGQGLANEQFF.

V gene TRBV18 combines with J gene TRBJ2-3, with 7 bases fitting TRBD1. This CDR3 has 15 residues. V lost 5 bases, J lost 2 bases, and 7 bases stayed unmatched. CDR1 is KGHSH and CDR2 is LQKENI in the germline V gene. CDR3 residues: CASSGTGTDTDTQYF. In nucleotides, the CDR3 is TGTGCCAGCTCAGGCACCGGGACAGACACAGATACGCAGTATTTT.

The rearrangement links TRBV18 to TRBJ1-6; 8 nucleotides agree with TRBD1. Trimming removed 6 bases from V and 3 bases from J; junction bases left unmatched: 7. CDR1 KGHSH and CDR2 LQKENI come from the germline V gene. The CDR3 has 16 residues. The CDR3 reads CASSPTGALYNSPLHF. In DNA form, the CDR3 reads TGTGCCAGCTCCCCGACAGGGGCCCTCTATAATTCACCCCTCCACTTT. Based on the CDR3 plus reference TRBV18 and TRBJ1-6, the full variable domain is NAGVMQNPRHLVRRRGQEARLRCSPMKGHSHVYWYRQLPEEGLKFMVYLQKENIIDESGMPKERFSAEFPKEGPSILRIQQVVRGDSAAYFCASSPTGALYNSPLHFGNGTRLTVT.

The chain employs TRBV4-2 and TRBJ2-1; TRBD2 is a possible D gene (6 bases). Germline V lookup: CDR1 LGHNA, CDR2 YNFKEQ. This CDR3 spans 16 amino acids. V was shortened by 6 bases and J by 0 bases, with 15 bases between the two germline ends. The CDR3 sequence: CASRSSGYSSYNEQFF. Written as DNA, the CDR3 is TGTGCCAGCAGATCAAGCGGGTATAGCTCCTACAATGAGCAGTTCTTC.

Concerning this clone: One junction end disagrees with the germline gene, perhaps due to a read error. The chain is built from TRBV19 and TRBJ2-1; 12 nucleotides align to TRBD2. The CDR3 covers 14 residues. The germline gives CDR1 LNHDA, CDR2 SQIVND (reference sequence). The CDR3 coding sequence is TGTGCTAGTACCCGACTAGCGGGAGTTTATGAGCAGTTCTTC. It encodes CASTRLAGVYEQFF.

J is TRBJ1-2 and V is TRBV6-5; TRBD1 agrees at 7 bases. The germline CDR1 and CDR2 sequences are MNHEY and SVGAGI. The CDR3 loop spans 13 amino acids. Trimming removed 6 bases from V and 4 bases from J; junction bases left unmatched: 5. CDR3 sequence: CASRPGQLYGYTF. The CDR3 region has the DNA TGTGCCAGCAGACCGGGACAGCTCTATGGCTACACCTTC.

The chain uses TRBV4-1 and TRBJ2-1; 9 bases are shared with TRBD2. Trimming at V came to 3 bases and at J to 4 bases, leaving 10 bases not matched to a gene. There are 17 residues in the CDR3. Germline CDR1 is MGHRA and CDR2 is YSYEKL. The CDR3 spells CASSHTPTAGGYNEQFF. The CDR3 DNA reads TGCGCCAGCAGCCACACGCCGACAGCGGGGGGATACAATGAGCAGTTCTTC.

For the CDR3, the DNA is TGCAGTGCTGGTGGGATCCCCAGGTCCTACGAGCAGTACTTC. Its translation: CSAGGIPRSYEQYF. V and J are TRBV20-1 and TRBJ2-7; unclear D gene. This CDR3 region has 14 residues. Germline V gene sequence: CDR1 DFQATT, CDR2 SNEGSKA (reference sequence). Trimming removed 5 bases at V and 1 base at J, with 15 bases between.